This T cell receptor (beta chain) was recorded in a study of blood T cell repertoires in COVID-19. Recovered status in Cohort 3 required two negative PCRs, clearance, or symptom resolution. The CDR3 contains 16 residues. Germline V gives CDR1 SGHAT, CDR2 FQNNGV. Between the trimmed V and J ends, which lost 1 base and 1 base, there was a span of 10 bases. Sequencing used immunoSEQ multiplex PCR; TCRdb keeps in-frame clones, though not all of them. The sample contains hundreds of thousands of clones, about four fifths of which appear only once. This clonotype was sampled from a woman aged 60-75 years who had recovered from COVID-19. The gene calls are TRBV11-2 and TRBJ2-2; D may be TRBD1 (5 bases). Specimen: PBMCs or T cells enriched from blood (not recorded which). This CDR3 reads CASSLAGRENTGELFF. CDR3 nucleotide sequence: TGTGCCAGCAGCTTAGCTGGCAGGGAGAACACCGGGGAGCTGTTTTTT.